This T cell receptor delta chain derives from a study of gamma-delta chains in newborns, infants, children. Across the whole study: Microbial exposure reportedly drives polyclonal innate γδ T cell expansion after birth.

This clone was seen only a few times. TCRdb redid the clone calls on the reads with CATT. The profile covers roughly 7,400 delta-chain clones, with around 11% appearing a single time and roughly 6.6% taken by the ten largest. In germline, CDR1 is GEAIGNYY, CDR2 EKD. The CDR3 totals 16 residues. V gave up 1 base and J gave up 2 bases; unmatched junction bases: 4. The sequence was obtained from a child who was a newborn, infant or young child, either healthy, febrile or measles-vaccinated (not recorded which). The sample comprised blood. The V gene is TRDV2, the J gene TRDJ1, with 12 positions matching TRDD3. CDR3 sequence reads: CACDTLLGDTTDKLIF. The DNA of the CDR3 is TGTGCCTGTGACACGTTACTGGGGGATACAACCGATAAACTCATCTTT.